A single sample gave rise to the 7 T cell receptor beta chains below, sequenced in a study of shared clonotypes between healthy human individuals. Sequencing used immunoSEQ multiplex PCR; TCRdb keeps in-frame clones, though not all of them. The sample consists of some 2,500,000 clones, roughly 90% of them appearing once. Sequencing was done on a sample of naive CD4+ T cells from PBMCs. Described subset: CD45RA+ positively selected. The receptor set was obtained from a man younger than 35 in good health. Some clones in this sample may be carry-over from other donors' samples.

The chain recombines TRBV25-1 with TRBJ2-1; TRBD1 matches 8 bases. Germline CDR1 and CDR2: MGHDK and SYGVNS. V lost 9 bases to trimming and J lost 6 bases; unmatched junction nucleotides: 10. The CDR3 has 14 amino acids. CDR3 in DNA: TGTGCCAGTCAGGGACAGGCCCTGGGCAATGAGCAGTTCTTC. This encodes CASQGQALGNEQFF.

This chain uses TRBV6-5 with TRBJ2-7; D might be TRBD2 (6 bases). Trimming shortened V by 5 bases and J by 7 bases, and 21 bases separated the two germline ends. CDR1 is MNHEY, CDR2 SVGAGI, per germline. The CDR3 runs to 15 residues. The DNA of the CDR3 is TGTGCCAGCAGTGCCTCCGGGACTGAGAGGTTGGAGCAGTACTTC. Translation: CASSASGTERLEQYF.

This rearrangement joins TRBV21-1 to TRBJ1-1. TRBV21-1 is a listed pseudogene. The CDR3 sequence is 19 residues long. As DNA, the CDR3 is TGTGCCAGCAGCATTCTCGTGGCAGGACCCCCGATTAGGAACACTGAAGCTTTCTTT. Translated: CASSILVAGPPIRNTEAFF.

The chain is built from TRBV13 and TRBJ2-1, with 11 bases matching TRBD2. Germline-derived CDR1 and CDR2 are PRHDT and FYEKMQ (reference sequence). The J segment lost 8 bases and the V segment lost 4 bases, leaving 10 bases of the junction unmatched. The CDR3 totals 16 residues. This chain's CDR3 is CASSSTGSGRAYEQFF. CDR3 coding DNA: TGTGCCAGCAGCTCGACAGGTAGCGGGAGGGCCTATGAGCAGTTCTTC.

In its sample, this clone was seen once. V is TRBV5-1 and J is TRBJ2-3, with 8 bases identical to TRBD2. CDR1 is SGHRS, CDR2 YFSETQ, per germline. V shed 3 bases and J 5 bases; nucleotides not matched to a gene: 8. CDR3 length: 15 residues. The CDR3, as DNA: TGCGCCAGCAGCTCGACTAGCGAAAAACTAGATACGCAGTATTTT. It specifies CASSSTSEKLDTQYF. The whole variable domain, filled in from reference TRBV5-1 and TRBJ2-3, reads KAGVTQTPRYLIKTRGQQVTLSCSPISGHRSVSWYQQTPGQGLQFLFEYFSETQRNKGNFPGRFSGRQFSNSRSEMNVSTLELGDSALYLCASSSTSEKLDTQYFGPGTRLTVL.

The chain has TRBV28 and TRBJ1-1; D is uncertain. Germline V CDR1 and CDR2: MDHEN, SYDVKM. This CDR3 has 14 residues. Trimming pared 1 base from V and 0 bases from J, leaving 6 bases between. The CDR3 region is CASSLLVVNTEAFF. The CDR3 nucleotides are TGTGCCAGCAGTTTATTGGTTGTGAACACTGAAGCTTTCTTT.

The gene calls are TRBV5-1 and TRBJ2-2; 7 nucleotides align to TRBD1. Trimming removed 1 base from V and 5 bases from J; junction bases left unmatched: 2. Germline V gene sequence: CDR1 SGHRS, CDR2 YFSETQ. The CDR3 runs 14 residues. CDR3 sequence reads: CASSLTGQTGELFF. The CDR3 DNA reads TGCGCCAGCAGCTTGACGGGACAGACCGGGGAGCTGTTTTTT.